Listed here are 27 T cell receptor beta chains from one sample, sequenced in a study of cytomegalovirus exposure and HLA in healthy donors. Libraries were prepared by immunoSEQ multiplex PCR; TCRdb keeps only in-frame clonotypes and omits some of them. The sample lists around 56,000 clones, 75% to 90% occurring once. Sequencing was carried out using PBMCs. The receptors come from a woman younger than 35 in good health and CMV-seronegative.

The V and J genes are TRBV28 and TRBJ1-1, with D perhaps matching TRBD1 (6 bases). Germline CDR1 and CDR2: MDHEN and SYDVKM. V was pared by 7 bases and J by 6 bases, with 12 bases between. The CDR3 covers 12 residues. This CDR3 reads CASTNRVPEAFF. In nucleotides, the CDR3 is TGTGCCAGCACCAACAGGGTCCCTGAAGCTTTCTTT.

The V and J genes are TRBV27 and TRBJ2-1, with D perhaps TRBD2 (6 bases). Germline CDR1 reads MNHEY; CDR2 reads SMNVEV (reference sequence). The germline V and J ends were trimmed by 2 bases and 7 bases, with 12 bases remaining between them. The CDR3 extends over 14 amino acids. The chain's CDR3 is CASSLLARGNEQFF. In DNA form, the CDR3 reads TGTGCCAGCAGTTTACTCGCCCGGGGGAATGAGCAGTTCTTC.

This chain joins TRBV7-8 and TRBJ1-4; D call uncertain. V was trimmed by 3 bases and J by 8 bases, leaving 10 bases between them. This CDR3 has 13 amino acids. The germline gives CDR1 SGHVS, CDR2 FQNEAQ. CDR3 bases: TGTGCCAGCAGCTTTACCGGGTACGAAAAACTGTTTTTT. This translates into CASSFTGYEKLFF.

The chain joins TRBV2 to TRBJ1-2; 7 bases fit TRBD1. Germline loops: CDR1 SNHLY, CDR2 FYNNEI. V lost 10 bases, J lost 8 bases, and 4 bases stayed unmatched. The CDR3 is 10 amino acids. The CDR3 region is CATYRGGYTF. CDR3 nucleotide sequence: TGTGCCACCTACAGGGGCGGCTACACCTTC.

The chain is built from TRBV6-5 and TRBJ1-1; 8 bases fit TRBD1. Trimming cost V 5 bases and J 12 bases; bases outside gene matches: 8. The length of the CDR3 is 12 residues. CDR1 is MNHEY and CDR2 is SVGAGI in the germline V gene. The CDR3 region has the DNA TGTGCCAGCAGTACCAGACAGGGGTCAACTTTCTTT. Encoded protein: CASSTRQGSTFF.

This clone was detected only a few times. CDR3 DNA: TGTGCCAGCAGCCAAGGCGCAGGGCGCACAGATACGCAGTATTTT. This encodes CASSQGAGRTDTQYF. The chain has TRBV14 and TRBJ2-3; tentative D call: TRBD1 (5 bases). The CDR3 is made up of 15 amino acids. Germline CDR1 and CDR2: SGHDN and FVKESK. Deletions cut 1 base from V and 1 base from J, with 9 bases between.

CDR3 protein: CASSFGTGGDYEQYF. The CDR3 DNA follows: TGTGCCAGCAGTTTTGGGACAGGGGGCGATTACGAGCAGTACTTC. The genes are TRBV27 and TRBJ2-7; 12 nucleotides match TRBD1. The CDR3 is made up of 15 amino acids. V trimming: 3 bases; J trimming: 4 bases; junction bases outside the gene matches: 4. The germline gives CDR1 MNHEY, CDR2 SMNVEV (reference sequence).

Only one count was recorded for this clone. The chain recombines TRBV5-1 with TRBJ2-2; possibly TRBD1 for D (5 bases). Per the germline V gene, CDR1 is SGHRS and CDR2 is YFSETQ. Trimming stripped 0 bases from V and 5 bases from J, with 11 bases between. CDR3 length equals 15 residues. The CDR3 loop reads CASSLAAGQTGELFF. The CDR3, as DNA: TGCGCCAGCAGCTTGGCCGCAGGGCAGACCGGGGAGCTGTTTTTT.

The chain has TRBV19 and TRBJ1-5, with TRBD1 matching over 8 bases. This CDR3 has 17 amino acids. V lost 4 bases, J lost 3 bases, and 11 bases stayed unmatched. In germline, CDR1 is LNHDA, CDR2 SQIVND (reference sequence). The CDR3 region has the DNA TGTGCCAGTAGTAGCCGGGACAGGCTCTACTCCAATCAGCCCCAGCATTTT. This codes for CASSSRDRLYSNQPQHF.

The V gene is TRBV6-5, the J gene TRBJ2-6; 8 bases match TRBD2. Germline V lookup: CDR1 MNHEY, CDR2 SVGAGI. Losses at the gene ends were 5 bases for V and 4 bases for J; bases not matched to a gene: 4. CDR3 length equals 15 residues. This CDR3 is CASSQRGGGANVLTF. DNA of the CDR3: TGTGCCAGCAGTCAACGGGGGGGCGGGGCCAACGTCCTGACTTTC.

The rearrangement links TRBV7-9 to TRBJ2-7, with 8 nucleotides matching TRBD1. V was pared by 1 base and J by 6 bases, with 5 bases of the junction left unmatched. CDR1 and CDR2 (germline): SEHNR, FQNEAQ (reference sequence). This CDR3 is 14 amino acids long. The CDR3 DNA reads TGTGCCAGCAGCTTAGGACAGGGGATGGGCGAGCAGTACTTC. It yields the protein CASSLGQGMGEQYF.

The chain uses TRBV2 and TRBJ2-7, with a weak D call TRBD1 (6 bases). The germline V and J ends were trimmed by 6 bases and 2 bases, with 17 bases remaining between them. Germline V CDR1 and CDR2: SNHLY, FYNNEI. The CDR3 consists of 15 residues. DNA of the CDR3: TGTGCCAGCAGGGAACAGACAGGAAAGGCCTACGAGCAGTACTTC. This encodes CASREQTGKAYEQYF.

This clone was found a few times. V is TRBV27 and J is TRBJ2-7, with TRBD2 matching 8 bases. Per the germline V gene, CDR1 is MNHEY and CDR2 is SMNVEV (reference sequence). The CDR3 covers 14 residues. V trimming: 8 bases; J trimming: 0 bases; junction bases outside the gene matches: 6. The CDR3 spells CASGPGGSSYEQYF. CDR3 DNA: TGTGCCAGCGGCCCGGGGGGGAGCTCCTACGAGCAGTACTTC.

The chain links TRBV9 to TRBJ2-2; 10 nucleotides match TRBD2. CDR1 and CDR2 (germline): SGDLS, YYNGEE. With V trimmed by 0 bases and J by 6 bases, 5 bases remained unmatched. CDR3 length: 16 amino acids. CDR3 region: CASSVVPSGSPGELFF. CDR3 DNA: TGTGCCAGCAGCGTAGTGCCTAGCGGGAGCCCCGGGGAGCTGTTTTTT.

This clone was recorded once. V usage is TRBV18 and J usage is TRBJ2-7; 14 bases map to TRBD2. The germline V gene encodes CDR1 KGHSH and CDR2 LQKENI. Trimming cost V 6 bases and J 2 bases; bases outside gene matches: 6. This CDR3 has 16 residues. In DNA form, the CDR3 reads TGTGCCAGCTCGCCCGGGACTAGCGGGGGCCCCTACGAGCAGTACTTC. Encoded protein: CASSPGTSGGPYEQYF.

This chain uses TRBV5-1 with TRBJ1-1; D is possibly TRBD1 (6 bases). The V end was cut by 3 bases, the J end by 2 bases, with 8 bases between. Germline values: CDR1 SGHRS, CDR2 YFSETQ. The CDR3 length is 13 residues. The chain's CDR3 is CASSWTVNTEAFF. The CDR3 nucleotides read TGCGCCAGCAGCTGGACAGTTAACACTGAAGCTTTCTTT.

This rearrangement joins TRBV4-2 to TRBJ2-1, with D possibly matching TRBD2 (6 bases). The V gene's germline CDR1 is LGHNA and CDR2 YNFKEQ. V shed 0 bases and J shed 7 bases, with 13 bases lying between them. This CDR3 is built from 15 residues. The CDR3 bases are TGTGCCAGCAGCCAAGAGGGTGTAGGGAGGAATGAGCAGTTCTTC. Protein: CASSQEGVGRNEQFF.

The gene calls are TRBV30 and TRBJ1-2; D unclear. The CDR3 contains 12 residues. Trimming took 8 bases from V and 2 from J, leaving 12 bases between them. Germline V CDR1 and CDR2: GTSNPN, SVGIG (reference sequence). The CDR3 region is CALLEVNYGYTF. The CDR3 nucleotides are TGTGCCCTTCTGGAGGTGAACTATGGCTACACCTTC.

This sequence joins TRBV2 and TRBJ2-5; 14 bases fit TRBD2. Germline V gene data show CDR1 as SNHLY and CDR2 as FYNNEI. CDR3 size: 15 residues. Trimming at V came to 9 bases and at J to 0 bases, leaving 3 bases not matched to a gene. The CDR3 loop reads CARGLAGEYQETQYF. CDR3 bases: TGTGCCAGGGGACTAGCGGGGGAATACCAAGAGACCCAGTACTTC.

This chain joins TRBV7-2 and TRBJ2-5; tentatively, D is TRBD1 (6 bases). CDR3 size: 13 residues. CDR1 and CDR2 from the germline V gene are SGHTA and FQGNSA. V shed 3 bases and J shed 1 base, with 6 bases lying between them. The CDR3 is CASSFRGQETQYF. As DNA, the CDR3 is TGTGCCAGCAGCTTCAGGGGCCAAGAGACCCAGTACTTC.

This sequence joins TRBV5-6 and TRBJ1-3; no clear D. The CDR3 spans 15 residues. The germline gives CDR1 SGHDT, CDR2 YYEEEE. The ends were cut back, 4 bases at V and 3 bases at J, with 14 bases in the middle. The CDR3 spells CASSPGRVLGNTIYF. The CDR3 coding sequence is TGTGCCAGCAGCCCCGGGAGGGTCCTTGGAAACACCATATATTTT.

The chain is built from TRBV30 and TRBJ2-7, with TRBD2 as a possible D gene (6 bases). The CDR3 totals 11 residues. Germline CDR1 and CDR2: GTSNPN and SVGIG (reference sequence). V lost 1 base to trimming and J lost 12 bases, with 13 bases between them. In DNA form, the CDR3 reads TGTGCCTGGAGTGCCCCGGGGAGGTGGTACTTC. Its translation: CAWSAPGRWYF.

The rearrangement joins TRBV27 to TRBJ2-5, with 14 bases fitting TRBD2. Trimming at V came to 8 bases and at J to 5 bases, leaving 7 bases not matched to a gene. The CDR3 is 15 residues long. From germline, CDR1 is MNHEY and CDR2 SMNVEV (reference sequence). CDR3 DNA: TGTGCCAGCTGCCGACTAGCGGGGGGGCCGGAGACCCAGTACTTC. This gives the protein CASCRLAGGPETQYF.

This clone was counted once. The chain links TRBV7-5 to TRBJ2-2; no DNA check was done on the table's D call, TRBD2. TRBV7-5 is recorded as a pseudogene. The CDR3 is 19 amino acids. The CDR3 bases are TGTGCCAGAAGCTTATGGGAGGGGAGTGACAACGCGAACACCGGGGAGCTGTTTTTT. Amino acids: CARSLWEGSDNANTGELFF.

The chain links TRBV27 to TRBJ1-2; the match to TRBD1 covers 7 bases. CDR1 MNHEY and CDR2 SMNVEV come from the germline V gene (reference sequence). The CDR3 covers 16 residues. V lost 5 bases to trimming and J lost 1 base; unmatched junction nucleotides: 10. The CDR3 DNA reads as TGTGCCAGCAGTCCGTTGGGGACAGTGATTAACTATGGCTACACCTTC. Amino acids: CASSPLGTVINYGYTF.

The chain combines TRBV19 with TRBJ1-4; a possible D gene is TRBD1 (6 bases). The CDR3 loop spans 15 amino acids. V was cut by 6 bases and J by 3 bases, with 14 bases left in between. Germline CDR1 and CDR2: LNHDA and SQIVND (reference sequence). CDR3 amino acids: CASSSNRVANEKLFF. CDR3 sequence (DNA): TGTGCCAGTAGCAGCAACAGGGTGGCTAATGAAAAACTGTTTTTT.

V gene TRBV2 combines with J gene TRBJ1-5, with D possibly TRBD1 on 6 matching bases. Germline values: CDR1 SNHLY, CDR2 FYNNEI. The CDR3 length is 15 residues. V lost 6 bases to trimming and J lost 0 bases, with 12 bases between them. CDR3 DNA: TGTGCCAGCAGCACACAGGGTGGTAGCAATCAGCCCCAGCATTTT. Its protein is CASSTQGGSNQPQHF.